Each of the 9 T cell receptor beta chains below was sequenced from the same sample in a study of blood T cell repertoires in COVID-19. Clones were read by immunoSEQ multiplex PCR, and TCRdb kept only the in-frame ones, dropping some. The sample includes about 260,000 clones, 75% to 90% of them seen just once. The sequenced sample consisted of peripheral blood. The receptors shown here come from a woman aged 35 to 49 who had recovered from COVID-19.

The chain recombines TRBV5-6 with TRBJ1-1, with 7 bases fitting TRBD1. The CDR3 has 16 amino acids. CDR1 is SGHDT, CDR2 YYEEEE, per germline. V gave up 1 base and J gave up 0 bases; unmatched junction bases: 6. CDR3 loop: CASSLLTGDLNTEAFF. DNA for the CDR3: TGTGCCAGCAGCTTGTTAACAGGGGACTTGAACACTGAAGCTTTCTTT.

This chain uses TRBV3-1 (or the pseudogene TRBV3-2) with TRBJ1-1; possible D gene TRBD1, 5 bases. The CDR3 covers 14 residues. Trimming shortened V by 3 bases and J by 6 bases, and 14 bases separated the two germline ends. Germline assignment: CDR1 LGHDT and CDR2 YNNKEL (reference sequence). CDR3 nucleotides: TGTGCCAGCAGCCAGATCGGAGGGGCTTCTGAAGCTTTCTTT. Its translation: CASSQIGGASEAFF.

The genes are TRBV6-1 and TRBJ2-3; weak D call: TRBD2 (5 bases). CDR1 is MNHNS, CDR2 SASEGT, per germline. The CDR3 is 16 residues long. V dropped 4 bases and J dropped 0 bases, with 14 bases sitting between them. CDR3 DNA sequence: TGTGCCAGCAGTGCCCAGAGGGTAACTAGCACAGATACGCAGTATTTT. Its protein is CASSAQRVTSTDTQYF.

A few counts support this clone. The chain is built from TRBV7-8 and TRBJ1-1, with D unresolved. Germline values: CDR1 SGHVS, CDR2 FQNEAQ. The V end was cut by 2 bases, the J end by 7 bases, with 17 bases between. This CDR3 has 15 amino acids. In DNA form, the CDR3 reads TGTGCCAGCAGCTTACCCCAACCCGGGTCCTTTGAAGCTTTCTTT. Its translation: CASSLPQPGSFEAFF. Filled out from reference TRBV7-8 and TRBJ1-1, the complete variable domain reads GAGVSQSPRYKVAKRGQDVALRCDPISGHVSLFWYQQALGQGPEFLTYFQNEAQLDKSGLPSDRFFAERPEGSVSTLKIQRTQQEDSAVYLCASSLPQPGSFEAFFGQGTRLTVV.

The V call is TRBV20-1, the J call TRBJ1-2; D unclear. From germline, CDR1 is DFQATT and CDR2 SNEGSKA (reference sequence). This CDR3 comprises 9 residues. CDR3 nucleotide sequence: TGCCGGGTGGGTATCGGCTACACCTTC. Protein product: CRVGIGYTF.

The chain has TRBV2 and TRBJ2-1; the D gene is possibly TRBD2 (5 bases). V was pared by 6 bases and J by 4 bases, with 10 bases between. The CDR3 covers 13 residues. Germline loops: CDR1 SNHLY, CDR2 FYNNEI. The CDR3 DNA follows: TGTGCCAGCAGGCTAGCAACATACAATGAGCAGTTCTTC. Translated, it gives CASRLATYNEQFF.

DNA for the CDR3: TGTGCCGGGGGGACAGGATATTCCTACGAGCAGTACTTC. The encoded protein is CAGGTGYSYEQYF. The chain uses TRBV5-6 and TRBJ2-7; 8 bases line up with TRBD1. The junction had 7 bases not matched to a gene; V was cut back by 10 bases and J by 1 base. Germline CDR1 SGHDT, CDR2 YYEEEE. The CDR3 covers 13 residues.

The chain links TRBV7-2 to TRBJ2-1; 7 bases line up with TRBD1. V shed 5 bases and J 5 bases; nucleotides not matched to a gene: 9. CDR1 SGHTA and CDR2 FQGNSA come from the germline V gene. This CDR3 is built from 15 residues. Written as DNA, the CDR3 is TGTGCCAGCAGCCCTACGGGACAGATAAACAATGAGCAGTTCTTC. Translated: CASSPTGQINNEQFF.

The gene calls are TRBV5-1 and TRBJ2-1, with 11 bases matching TRBD2. Germline loops: CDR1 SGHRS, CDR2 YFSETQ. The CDR3 has 16 residues. V lost 1 base to trimming and J lost 10 bases; unmatched junction nucleotides: 10. The CDR3: CASSLSPPGLAAEQFF. For the CDR3, the DNA is TGCGCCAGCAGCTTGTCACCGCCGGGACTAGCGGCGGAGCAGTTCTTC.